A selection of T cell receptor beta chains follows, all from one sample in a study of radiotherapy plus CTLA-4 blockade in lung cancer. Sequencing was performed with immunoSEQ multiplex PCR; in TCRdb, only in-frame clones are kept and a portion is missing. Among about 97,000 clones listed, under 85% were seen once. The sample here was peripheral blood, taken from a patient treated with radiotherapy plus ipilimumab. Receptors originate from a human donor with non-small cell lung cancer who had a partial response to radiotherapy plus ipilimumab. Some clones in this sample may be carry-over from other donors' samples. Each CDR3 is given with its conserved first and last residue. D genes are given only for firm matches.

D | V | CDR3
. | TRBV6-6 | CASEGVAGNTIYF
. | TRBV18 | CASSPRDSNYGYTF
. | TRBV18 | CASSPDNEPYGYTF
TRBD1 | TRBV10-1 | CASSESIRTGPARETQYF
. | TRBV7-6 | CASSPQTSSYEQYF
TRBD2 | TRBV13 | CASSFQRGTQETQYF
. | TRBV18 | CASSPQGNYEQYF
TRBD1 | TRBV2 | CASSGQGINQPQHF
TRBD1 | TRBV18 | CASSRDSSGANVLTF
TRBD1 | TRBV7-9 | CASNSGGAVTNEKLFF
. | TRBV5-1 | CASSPQGGGPTDTQYF
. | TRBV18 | CASSPQGIEQFF
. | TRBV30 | CAWRRSPGSSGANVLTF
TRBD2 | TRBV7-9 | CASSPAGGGYNEQFF
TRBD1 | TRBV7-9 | CASSFPGQGSAQYF
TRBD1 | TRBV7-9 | CASRPGQGGYGYTF
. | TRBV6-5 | CASSLAPNRGYTF
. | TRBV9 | CASSGSARAGEKLFF
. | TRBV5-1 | CASSLEGSDTGELFF
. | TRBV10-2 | CASSDEYGYTF
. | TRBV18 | CASSFVGGRDTEAFF
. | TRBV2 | CASSEALVREMGYTF
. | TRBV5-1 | CASSLGQGWTDTQYF
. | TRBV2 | CASSGGLETDTQYF
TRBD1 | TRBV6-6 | CASRTGGGGYTF
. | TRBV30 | CAWSRVGEQYF
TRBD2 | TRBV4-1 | CASSRQAGGPTGELFF
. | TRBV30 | CACRSLDNSPLHF
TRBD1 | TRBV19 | CASSIQGASEKLFF
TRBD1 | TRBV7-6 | CASSSQQGINEKLFF
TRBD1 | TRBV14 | CASSYSTGVYEQYF
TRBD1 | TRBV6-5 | CASSSQMGQRGNTIYF
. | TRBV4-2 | CASGLRRGGSDTQYF
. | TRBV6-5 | CASTPTGLTEAFF
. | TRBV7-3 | CASSLTGQPTDTQYF
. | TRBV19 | CASSSGVGAKNIQYF
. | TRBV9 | CASSAPDNPEAFF
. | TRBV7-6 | CASSLGGPIPNTEAFF
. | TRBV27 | CASSFLELGPRRSNQPQHF
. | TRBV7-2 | CASSLAARRETQYF
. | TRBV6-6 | CASRYGPAYDTGELFF
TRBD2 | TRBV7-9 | CASSQGGLAGVQGETQYF
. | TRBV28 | CASSTPTDTQYF
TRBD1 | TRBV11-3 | CASSAGTASPLHF
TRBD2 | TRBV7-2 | CASSLSGRGETQYF
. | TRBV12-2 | CASRLRLARPNTGELFF
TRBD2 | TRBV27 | CASSWSGRRMDTQYF
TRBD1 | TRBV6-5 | CASRNRQGLSETQYF
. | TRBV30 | CAWGGTTGLPYNEQFF
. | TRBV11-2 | CASSLRRVNTEAFF
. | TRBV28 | CASSLRPFTPYEQYF
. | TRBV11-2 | CASTQGSGANVLTF
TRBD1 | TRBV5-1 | CASSLHGQVIYEQYF
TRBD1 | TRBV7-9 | CASSSQGQLLVGQYF
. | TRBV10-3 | CAISEKGQIEKLFF
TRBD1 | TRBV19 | CASHRDRGGRVAFF